This entry is about one TCR beta chain. The data stem from a study of blood T cell repertoires in COVID-19. About the study: Spain, Italy and the United States supplied samples that represented acute and convalescent COVID-19.

Each participant's cohort was designated according to participant-reported clinical history. Symptom resolution, clearance, or two negative PCRs marked the recovered donors of Cohort 3. V gave up 7 bases and J gave up 4 bases; unmatched junction bases: 5. CDR1 MNHEY and CDR2 SVGAGI come from the germline V gene. The CDR3 spans 15 residues. Method: immunoSEQ multiplex PCR; TCRdb's copy keeps in-frame clones and lacks some. The profile shows approximately 200,000 clones, 87% of them singletons. The sequenced sample consisted of PBMCs or T cells enriched from blood (not recorded which). The TCR comes from a man aged 25-45 years who had recovered from COVID-19. V usage is TRBV6-5 and J usage is TRBJ2-1, with 12 bases aligning to TRBD2. The CDR3 sequence is CASTRLAGVYNEQFF. CDR3 DNA: TGTGCCAGCACCAGACTAGCGGGAGTTTACAATGAGCAGTTCTTC.